The 18 T cell receptor beta chains below all came from one sample that was sequenced in a study of T cells after yellow fever vaccination (dated by TCRdb to the late 2010s). The treatment or condition label, as the study defines it: live attenuated yellow fever vaccine strain. Library creation used 5' RACE. Sequencing was performed on an Illumina NovaSeq 6000. Using fastp trimming at Q25 and MiXCR clonotype assembly, TCRdb reanalyzed the public sequencing data and kept in-frame beta chains. Every distinct CDR3 protein forms one entry, paired with its most common genes and DNA. This sample holds 340,000 or so distinct CDR3 sequences; 12% were observed only once. Of the sample, around 3% is held by the ten largest clones. Sequencing used CD4+ T cells sorted from PBMCs, obtained 15 days after the yellow fever booster vaccination. The source is a man aged 18 to 35 who received the YFV17D yellow fever vaccine.

This clonotype was picked up a small number of times. The chain has TRBV7-9 and TRBJ2-3; D is perhaps TRBD2 (6 bases). In germline, CDR1 is SEHNR, CDR2 FQNEAQ (reference sequence). This CDR3 is 16 amino acids long. V was shortened by 5 bases and J by 1 base, with 16 bases between the two germline ends. CDR3 in DNA: TGTGCCAGCAGCAAACTAGCAGAATACCGCACAGATACGCAGTATTTT. It translates to CASSKLAEYRTDTQYF.

The CDR3 sequence is CASSPRTRTGELFF. In nucleotides, the CDR3 is TGTGCCAGCAGCCCGAGGACTAGAACCGGGGAGCTGTTTTTT. The V gene is TRBV7-2, the J gene TRBJ2-2; TRBD2 matches at 7 bases. CDR1 is SGHTA and CDR2 is FQGNSA in the germline V gene. This CDR3 is built from 14 residues. Trimming removed 5 bases from V and 5 bases from J; junction bases left unmatched: 5.

This clonotype was observed a few times. J is TRBJ1-1 and V is TRBV5-1; D ambiguous. The germline gives CDR1 SGHRS, CDR2 YFSETQ. Between the trimmed V and J ends, which lost 0 bases and 1 base, there was a span of 13 bases. The CDR3 consists of 16 residues. The CDR3 loop is CASSLGVSAGNTEAFF. In nucleotides, the CDR3 is TGCGCCAGCAGCTTGGGAGTATCGGCAGGGAACACTGAAGCTTTCTTT.

V is TRBV12-5 and J is TRBJ1-5, with no clear D. Germline V CDR1 and CDR2: LGHNT, FRNRAP. The length of the CDR3 is 12 residues. CDR3 DNA: TGTTCACGCGGTTTCTGGAATCAGCCCCAGCATTTT. Protein sequence: CSRGFWNQPQHF. Using reference TRBV12-5 and TRBJ1-5 for the parts outside the CDR3, the full variable domain is DARVTQTPRHKVTEMGQEVTMRCQPILGHNTVFWYRQTMMQGLELLAYFRNRAPLDDSGMPKDRFSAEMPDATLATLKIQPSEPRDSAVYFCSRGFWNQPQHFGDGTRLSIL.

This clonotype was observed a handful of times. The rearrangement links TRBV12-3 or TRBV12-4 to TRBJ2-7; a possible D gene is TRBD1 (6 bases). The CDR3 length is 15 residues. Trimming took 6 bases from V and 2 from J, leaving 17 bases between them. DNA of the CDR3: TGTGCCAGCAGCCGTTCGACAGGTGCTACCTACGAGCAGTACTTC. This encodes CASSRSTGATYEQYF.

The V and J genes are TRBV12-3 or TRBV12-4 and TRBJ2-1; tentative D call: TRBD1 (5 bases). CDR3 length: 15 residues. Trimming removed 2 bases at V and 1 base at J, with 9 bases between. The CDR3 is CASSLFQGSYNEQFF. The CDR3 DNA sequence: TGTGCCAGCAGTTTATTCCAGGGATCCTACAATGAGCAGTTCTTC.

CDR3: CASGLAGVTDTQYF. As DNA, the CDR3 is TGTGCCAGCGGTCTAGCGGGGGTTACAGATACGCAGTATTTT. The chain employs TRBV12-3 or TRBV12-4 and TRBJ2-3, with TRBD2 matching 10 bases. The CDR3 has 14 amino acids. The J segment lost 3 bases and the V segment lost 8 bases, leaving 5 bases of the junction unmatched.

J is TRBJ2-2 and V is TRBV20-1, with D hard to call. The V gene lost 8 bases and the J gene lost 1 base, with 8 bases spanning the gap. This CDR3 has 12 amino acids. The germline CDR1 and CDR2 sequences are DFQATT and SNEGSKA (reference sequence). The CDR3 DNA reads as TGCAGTTTGCAGGTGAACACCGGGGAGCTGTTTTTT. Its protein is CSLQVNTGELFF.

Only a few counts were recorded for this clonotype. The CDR3 coding sequence is TGCAGCGTTGAGGGAAGCTCAAGCGGGGGGGCCGGAGATACGCAGTATTTT. Amino acids: CSVEGSSSGGAGDTQYF. The chain carries TRBV29-1 and TRBJ2-3; TRBD2 aligns across 10 bases. CDR1 and CDR2 from the germline V gene are SQVTM and ANQGSEA. The CDR3 covers 17 residues. The V gene end was trimmed by 3 bases and the J gene end by 5 bases; junction bases not matched to a gene: 14.

This clonotype was counted only a few times. The chain joins TRBV28 to TRBJ2-5, with 7 bases lining up with TRBD1. The CDR3 extends over 14 amino acids. Losses at the gene ends were 7 bases for V and 2 bases for J; bases not matched to a gene: 7. Germline V gene sequence: CDR1 MDHEN, CDR2 SYDVKM. CDR3: CASTGQVLQETQYF. For the CDR3, the DNA is TGTGCCAGCACCGGACAGGTCCTACAAGAGACCCAGTACTTC.

This sequence joins TRBV6-5 and TRBJ2-5, with no clear D. This CDR3 contains 10 residues. The germline CDR1 and CDR2 sequences are MNHEY and SVGAGI. V gave up 7 bases and J gave up 5 bases, with 5 bases separating them. CDR3 coding DNA: TGTGCCAGCAAAAGGGAGACCCAGTACTTC. Amino acids: CASKRETQYF.

This rearrangement joins TRBV4-3 to TRBJ1-2, with D possibly being TRBD1 (5 bases). Looked up from germline, CDR1 is LGHNA and CDR2 is YSLEER. CDR3 size: 14 residues. V lost 3 bases and J 2 bases, leaving 10 bases between the germline ends. CDR3 in amino acids: CASSHRDGNYGYTF. For the CDR3, the DNA is TGCGCCAGCAGCCACAGGGATGGGAACTATGGCTACACCTTC.

This clonotype appeared a few times. The V call is TRBV25-1, the J call TRBJ2-5; D may be TRBD2 (6 bases). The CDR3 loop spans 14 amino acids. Trimming pared 3 bases from V and 5 bases from J, leaving 13 bases between. The germline V gene has CDR1 MGHDK and CDR2 SYGVNS. CDR3 coding DNA: TGTGCCAGCAGTGAGGGAGGACATAAGGAGACCCAGTACTTC. It specifies CASSEGGHKETQYF.

The chain has TRBV4-1 and TRBJ2-2; a weak D match, TRBD1 (5 bases). CDR3 size: 17 residues. Germline values: CDR1 MGHRA, CDR2 YSYEKL. V was pared by 4 bases and J by 1 base, with 16 bases between. CDR3 in amino acids: CASSPQTQGGNTGELFF. Written as DNA, the CDR3 is TGCGCCAGCAGCCCGCAGACCCAGGGTGGGAACACCGGGGAGCTGTTTTTT.

This clonotype was recorded a few times. The CDR3 spells CSVEDPRRQYEQYF. For the CDR3, the DNA is TGCAGCGTTGAAGATCCTCGTAGGCAGTACGAGCAGTACTTC. The V and J genes are TRBV29-1 and TRBJ2-7; D uncertain. CDR3 length: 14 amino acids. The V end lost 0 bases, the J end lost 4 bases, and 13 bases lay between the germline ends. The germline V gene has CDR1 SQVTM and CDR2 ANQGSEA.

This clonotype was found a few times. The chain combines TRBV7-9 with TRBJ2-7; D possibly corresponds to TRBD1 (6 bases). The CDR3 runs to 12 residues. V lost 7 bases and J lost 3, with 10 bases in between. Germline assignment: CDR1 SEHNR and CDR2 FQNEAQ (reference sequence). The CDR3 region is CASTETGYEQYF. CDR3 DNA: TGTGCCAGCACGGAGACAGGCTACGAGCAGTACTTC.

The chain joins TRBV7-2 to TRBJ2-1, with D possibly being TRBD2 (6 bases). The CDR3 extends over 16 amino acids. Germline CDR1 is SGHTA and CDR2 is FQGNSA. Trimming shortened V by 5 bases and J by 3 bases, and 17 bases separated the two germline ends. CDR3 DNA sequence: TGTGCCAGCAGCCGAACTAGCACGCCCATCTACAATGAGCAGTTCTTC. Translated, it gives CASSRTSTPIYNEQFF.

V gene TRBV24-1 combines with J gene TRBJ1-1; D is unresolved. Between the trimmed V and J ends, which lost 3 bases and 0 bases, there was a span of 16 bases. CDR3 size: 17 residues. Germline loops: CDR1 KGHDR, CDR2 SFDVKD. CDR3 region: CATSDPGIRRVNTEAFF. CDR3 coding DNA: TGTGCCACCAGTGATCCTGGCATACGACGGGTGAACACTGAAGCTTTCTTT.